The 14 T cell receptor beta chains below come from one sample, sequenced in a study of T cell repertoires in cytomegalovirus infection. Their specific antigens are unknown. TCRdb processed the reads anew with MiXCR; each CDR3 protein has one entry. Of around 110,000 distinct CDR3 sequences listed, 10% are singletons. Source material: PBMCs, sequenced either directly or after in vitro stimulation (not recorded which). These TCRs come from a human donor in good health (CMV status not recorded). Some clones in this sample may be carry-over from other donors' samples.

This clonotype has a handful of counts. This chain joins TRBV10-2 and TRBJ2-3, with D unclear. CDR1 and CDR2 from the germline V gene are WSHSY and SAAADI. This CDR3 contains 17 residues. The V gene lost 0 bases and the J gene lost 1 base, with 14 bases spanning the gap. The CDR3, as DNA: TGCGCCAGCAGTGAGTCCGCTGCCCCGGGCGGCACAGATACGCAGTATTTT. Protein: CASSESAAPGGTDTQYF.

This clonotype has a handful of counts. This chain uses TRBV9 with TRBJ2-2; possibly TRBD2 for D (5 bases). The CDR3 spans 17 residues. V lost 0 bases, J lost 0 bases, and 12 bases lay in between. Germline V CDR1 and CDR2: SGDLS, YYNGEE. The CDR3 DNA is TGTGCCAGCAGCGTAGGGCCAGCGGAAGCGAACACCGGGGAGCTGTTTTTT. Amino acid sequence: CASSVGPAEANTGELFF. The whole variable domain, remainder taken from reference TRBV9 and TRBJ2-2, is DSGVTQTPKHLITATGQRVTLRCSPRSGDLSVYWYQQSLDQGLQFLIQYYNGEERAKGNILERFSAQQFPDLHSELNLSSLELGDSALYFCASSVGPAEANTGELFFGEGSRLTVL.

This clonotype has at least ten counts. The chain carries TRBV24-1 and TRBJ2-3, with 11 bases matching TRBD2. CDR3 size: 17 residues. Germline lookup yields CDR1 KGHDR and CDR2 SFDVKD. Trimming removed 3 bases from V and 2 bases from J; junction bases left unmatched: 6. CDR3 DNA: TGTGCCACCAGTGATCTGACTAGCGGGGACTACACAGATACGCAGTATTTT. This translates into CATSDLTSGDYTDTQYF.

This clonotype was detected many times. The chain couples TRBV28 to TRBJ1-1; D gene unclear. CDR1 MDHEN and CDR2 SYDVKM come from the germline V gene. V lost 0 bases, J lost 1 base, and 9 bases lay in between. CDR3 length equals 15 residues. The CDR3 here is CASSLWSTANTEAFF. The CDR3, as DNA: TGTGCCAGCAGTTTATGGTCGACGGCGAACACTGAAGCTTTCTTT.

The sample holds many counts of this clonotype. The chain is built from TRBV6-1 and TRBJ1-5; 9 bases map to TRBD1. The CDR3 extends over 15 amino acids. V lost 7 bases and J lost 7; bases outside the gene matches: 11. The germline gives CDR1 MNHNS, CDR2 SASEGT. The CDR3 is CASTLRGQGGQPQHF. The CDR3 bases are TGTGCCAGCACCCTTCGGGGACAGGGAGGACAGCCCCAGCATTTT.

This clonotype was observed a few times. The CDR3, as DNA: TGTGCCACCAGTGCCCCGGGGACATTTACCGGGGAGCTGTTTTTT. Protein: CATSAPGTFTGELFF. The gene calls are TRBV24-1 and TRBJ2-2, with a tentative D call TRBD1 (6 bases). The CDR3 has 15 amino acids. Trimming removed 5 bases from V and 5 bases from J, with 14 bases in between. CDR1 KGHDR and CDR2 SFDVKD come from the germline V gene.

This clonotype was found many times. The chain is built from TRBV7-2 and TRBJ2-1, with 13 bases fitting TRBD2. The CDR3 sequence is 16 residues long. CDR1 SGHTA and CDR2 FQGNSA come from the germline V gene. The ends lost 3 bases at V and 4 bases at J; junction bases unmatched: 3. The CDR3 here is CASSFGLAGAYNEQFF. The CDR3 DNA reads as TGTGCCAGCAGCTTCGGACTAGCGGGAGCTTACAATGAGCAGTTCTTC.

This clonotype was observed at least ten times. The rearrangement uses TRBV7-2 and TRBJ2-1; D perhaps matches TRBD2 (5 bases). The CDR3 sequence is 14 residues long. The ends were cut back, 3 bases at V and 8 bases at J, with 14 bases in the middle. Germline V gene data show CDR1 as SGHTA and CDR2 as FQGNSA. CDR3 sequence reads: CASSFLEGTYEQFF. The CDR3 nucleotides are TGTGCCAGCAGCTTTTTAGAGGGCACGTATGAGCAGTTCTTC.

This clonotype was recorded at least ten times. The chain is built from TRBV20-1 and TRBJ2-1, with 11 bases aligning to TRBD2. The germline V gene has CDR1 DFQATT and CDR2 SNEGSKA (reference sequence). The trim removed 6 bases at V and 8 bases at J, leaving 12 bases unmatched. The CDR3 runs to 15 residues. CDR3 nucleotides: TGCAGTGCAACGGGGCGACTAGCGGGAAGGGATGAGCAGTTCTTC. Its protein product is CSATGRLAGRDEQFF.

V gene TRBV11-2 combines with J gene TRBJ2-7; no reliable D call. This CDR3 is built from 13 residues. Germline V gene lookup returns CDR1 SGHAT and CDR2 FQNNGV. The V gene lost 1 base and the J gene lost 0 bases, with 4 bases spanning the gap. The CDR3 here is CASSLASSYEQYV. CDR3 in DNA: TGTGCCAGCAGCTTAGCTTCCTCCTACGAGCAGTACGTC.

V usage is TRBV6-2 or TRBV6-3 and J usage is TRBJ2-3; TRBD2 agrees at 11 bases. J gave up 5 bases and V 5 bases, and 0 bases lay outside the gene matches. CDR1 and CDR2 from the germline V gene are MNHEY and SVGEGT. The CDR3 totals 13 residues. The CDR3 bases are TGTGCCAGCAGTGGACTAGCGGGAGATACGCAGTATTTT. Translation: CASSGLAGDTQYF.

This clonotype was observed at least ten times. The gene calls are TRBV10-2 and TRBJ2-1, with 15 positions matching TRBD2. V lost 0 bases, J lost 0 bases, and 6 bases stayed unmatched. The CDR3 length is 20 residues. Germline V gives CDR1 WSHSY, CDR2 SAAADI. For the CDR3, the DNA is TGCGCCAGCAGTGAGTCGGGACTAGCGGGAGGATACCCCTCCTACAATGAGCAGTTCTTC. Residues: CASSESGLAGGYPSYNEQFF.

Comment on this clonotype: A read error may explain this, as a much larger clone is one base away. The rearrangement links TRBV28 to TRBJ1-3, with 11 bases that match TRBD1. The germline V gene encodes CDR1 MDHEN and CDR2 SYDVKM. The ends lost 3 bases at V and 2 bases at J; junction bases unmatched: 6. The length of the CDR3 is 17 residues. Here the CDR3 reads CASSFGQGARTGNTIYF. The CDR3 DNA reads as TGTGCCAGCAGTTTTGGACAGGGGGCGAGAACTGGAAACACCATATATTTT. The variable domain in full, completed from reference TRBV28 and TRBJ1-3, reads DVKVTQSSRYLVKRTGEKVFLECVQDMDHENMFWYRQDPGLGLRLIYFSYDVKMKEKGDIPEGYSVSREKKERFSLILESASTNQTSMYLCASSFGQGARTGNTIYFGEGSWLTVV.

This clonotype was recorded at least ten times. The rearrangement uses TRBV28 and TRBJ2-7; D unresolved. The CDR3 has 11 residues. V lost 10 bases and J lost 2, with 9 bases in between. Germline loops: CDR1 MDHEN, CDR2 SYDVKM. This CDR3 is CATKVPYEQYF. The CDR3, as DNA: TGTGCCACAAAAGTTCCCTACGAGCAGTACTTC. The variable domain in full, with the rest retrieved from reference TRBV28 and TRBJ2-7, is DVKVTQSSRYLVKRTGEKVFLECVQDMDHENMFWYRQDPGLGLRLIYFSYDVKMKEKGDIPEGYSVSREKKERFSLILESASTNQTSMYLCATKVPYEQYFGPGTRLTVT.